The following is a T cell receptor (beta chain) sequence with its context. Profiled with immunoSEQ multiplex PCR; TCRdb holds only in-frame clones, not every one. The sample has 200,000 to 250,000 clones, 82% seen once. Those enrolled in Seattle joined during active infection and were followed longitudinally afterward. The data were obtained in a study of blood T cell repertoires in COVID-19. Study-wide context: Acute and convalescent COVID-19 samples came from the United States, Italy and Spain.

The germline V gene encodes CDR1 SGHNT and CDR2 YYREEE (reference sequence). The length of the CDR3 is 13 residues. V lost 4 bases and J lost 6; bases outside the gene matches: 3. Sequencing was carried out using peripheral blood. The J gene is TRBJ1-4, the V gene TRBV5-4; 7 bases are shared with TRBD1. The receptor was derived from a woman aged 80 or over with COVID-19, enrolled during active disease. The CDR3 protein is CASSIDRDEKLFF. The CDR3 DNA follows: TGTGCCAGCAGCATTGACAGGGATGAAAAACTGTTTTTT.